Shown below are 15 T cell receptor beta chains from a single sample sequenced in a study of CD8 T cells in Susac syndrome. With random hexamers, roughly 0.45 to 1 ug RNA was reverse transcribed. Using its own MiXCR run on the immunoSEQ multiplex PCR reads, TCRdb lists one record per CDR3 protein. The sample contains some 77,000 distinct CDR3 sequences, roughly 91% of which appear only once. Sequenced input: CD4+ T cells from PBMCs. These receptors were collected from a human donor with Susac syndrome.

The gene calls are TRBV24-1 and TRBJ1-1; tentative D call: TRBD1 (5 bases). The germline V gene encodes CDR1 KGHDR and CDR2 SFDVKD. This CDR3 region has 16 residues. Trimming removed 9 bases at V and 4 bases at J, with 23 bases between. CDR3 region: CATSPGQNPGGTEAFF. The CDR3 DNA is TGTGCCACCTCCCCCGGGCAGAACCCTGGGGGCACTGAAGCTTTCTTT.

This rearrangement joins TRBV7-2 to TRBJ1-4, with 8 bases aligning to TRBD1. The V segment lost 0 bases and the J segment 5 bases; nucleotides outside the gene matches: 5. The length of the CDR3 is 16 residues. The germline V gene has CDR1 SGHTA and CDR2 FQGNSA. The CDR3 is CASSLAAGGRNEKLFF. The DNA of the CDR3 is TGTGCCAGCAGCTTAGCGGCAGGGGGCAGGAATGAAAAACTGTTTTTT.

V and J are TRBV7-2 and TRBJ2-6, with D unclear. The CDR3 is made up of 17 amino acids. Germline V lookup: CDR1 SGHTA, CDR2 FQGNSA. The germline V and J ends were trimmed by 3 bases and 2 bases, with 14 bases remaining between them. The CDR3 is CASSFRRVETGANVLTF. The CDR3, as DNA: TGTGCCAGCAGCTTTCGACGGGTAGAGACTGGGGCCAACGTCCTGACTTTC.

CDR3 nucleotides: TGTGCCAGCAGCCTCGGGACACCCGCGGGGAGTTCACCCCAGCATTTT. Protein product: CASSLGTPAGSSPQHF. V gene TRBV7-2 combines with J gene TRBJ1-5; possibly TRBD1 for D (6 bases). CDR1 and CDR2 (germline): SGHTA, FQGNSA. V shed 5 bases and J shed 10 bases, with 24 bases lying between them. The CDR3 consists of 16 residues.

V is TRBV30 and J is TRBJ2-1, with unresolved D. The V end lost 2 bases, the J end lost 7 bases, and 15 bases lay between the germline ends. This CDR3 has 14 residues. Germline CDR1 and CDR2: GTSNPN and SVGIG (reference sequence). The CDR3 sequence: CAWSQLRHKNEQFF. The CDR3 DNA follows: TGTGCCTGGAGTCAACTGCGGCACAAGAATGAGCAGTTCTTC.

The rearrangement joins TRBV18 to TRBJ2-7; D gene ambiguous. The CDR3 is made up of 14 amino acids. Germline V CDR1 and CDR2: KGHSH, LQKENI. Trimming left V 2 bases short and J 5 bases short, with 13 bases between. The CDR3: CASSPGYTGHEQYF. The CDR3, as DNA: TGTGCCAGCTCACCAGGATATACCGGGCACGAGCAGTACTTC.

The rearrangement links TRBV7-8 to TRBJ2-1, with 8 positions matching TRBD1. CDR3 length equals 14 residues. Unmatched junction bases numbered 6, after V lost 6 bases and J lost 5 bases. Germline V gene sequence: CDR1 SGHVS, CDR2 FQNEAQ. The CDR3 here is CASSPGQVDNEQFF. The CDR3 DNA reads TGTGCCAGCAGTCCGGGACAGGTCGACAATGAGCAGTTCTTC.

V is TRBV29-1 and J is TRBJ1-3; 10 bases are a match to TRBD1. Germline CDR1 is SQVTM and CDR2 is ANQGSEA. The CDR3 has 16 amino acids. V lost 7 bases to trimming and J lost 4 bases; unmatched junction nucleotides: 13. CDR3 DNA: TGCAGCGCCCGGGACAGGGGTTCGTTAGCCGGAAACACCATATATTTT. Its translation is CSARDRGSLAGNTIYF.

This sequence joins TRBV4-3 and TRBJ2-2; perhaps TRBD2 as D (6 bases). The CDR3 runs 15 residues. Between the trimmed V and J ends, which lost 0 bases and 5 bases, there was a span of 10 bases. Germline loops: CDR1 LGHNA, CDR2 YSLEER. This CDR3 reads CASSQEGGFTGELFF. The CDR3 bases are TGCGCCAGCAGCCAAGAAGGAGGGTTTACCGGGGAGCTGTTTTTT.

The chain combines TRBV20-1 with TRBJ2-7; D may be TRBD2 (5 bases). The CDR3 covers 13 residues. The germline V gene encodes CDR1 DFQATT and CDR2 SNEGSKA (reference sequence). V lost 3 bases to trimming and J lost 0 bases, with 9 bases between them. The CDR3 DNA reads TGCAGTGCTAGGACGGGGAGCTCCTACGAGCAGTACTTC. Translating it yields CSARTGSSYEQYF.

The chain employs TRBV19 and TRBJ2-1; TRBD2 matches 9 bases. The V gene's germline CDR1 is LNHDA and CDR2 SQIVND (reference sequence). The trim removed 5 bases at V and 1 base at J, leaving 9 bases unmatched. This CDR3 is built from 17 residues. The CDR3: CASSSPTSGASYNEQFF. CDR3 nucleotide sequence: TGTGCCAGTAGTTCCCCGACTAGCGGAGCTTCCTACAATGAGCAGTTCTTC.

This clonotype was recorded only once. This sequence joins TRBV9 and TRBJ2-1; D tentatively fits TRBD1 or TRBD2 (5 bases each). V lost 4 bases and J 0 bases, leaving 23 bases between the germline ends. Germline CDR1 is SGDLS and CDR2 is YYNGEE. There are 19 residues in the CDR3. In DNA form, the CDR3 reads TGTGCCAGCAGCCCAGGCATCGGACGGGGCGGTCGCTCCTACAATGAGCAGTTCTTC. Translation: CASSPGIGRGGRSYNEQFF.

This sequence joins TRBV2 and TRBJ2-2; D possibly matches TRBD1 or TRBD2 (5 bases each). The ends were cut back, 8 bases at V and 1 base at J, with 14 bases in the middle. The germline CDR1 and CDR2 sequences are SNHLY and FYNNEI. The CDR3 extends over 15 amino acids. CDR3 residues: CASSPRGMNTGELFF. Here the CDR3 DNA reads TGTGCCAGCTCCCCGAGGGGTATGAACACCGGGGAGCTGTTTTTT.

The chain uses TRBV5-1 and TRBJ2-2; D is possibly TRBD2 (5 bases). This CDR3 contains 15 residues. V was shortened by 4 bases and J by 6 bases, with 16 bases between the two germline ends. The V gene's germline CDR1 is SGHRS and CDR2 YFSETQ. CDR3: CASSLVSGSAGELFF. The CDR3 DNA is TGCGCCAGCAGCCTTGTAAGCGGTTCTGCCGGGGAGCTGTTTTTT.

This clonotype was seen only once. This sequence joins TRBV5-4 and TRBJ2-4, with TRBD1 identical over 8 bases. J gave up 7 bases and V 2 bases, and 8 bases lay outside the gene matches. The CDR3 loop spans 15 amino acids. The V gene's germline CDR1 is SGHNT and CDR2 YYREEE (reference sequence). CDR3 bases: TGTGCCAGCAGCTTTTCGACAGGGGAAAGGAACATTCAGTACTTC. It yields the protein CASSFSTGERNIQYF.